What follows are 21 T cell receptor beta chains derived from one specimen sequenced in a study of T-cell memory formation after mild COVID-19. MiXCR, run by TCRdb on the 5' RACE reads, gives a single entry per CDR3 protein. The sample has about 81,000 distinct CDR3 sequences, around 27% seen once. Material for sequencing was PBMCs or a T cell subset sorted from them (not recorded which). These receptors all come from a man between 18 and 35 years old who had mild COVID-19 (a few samples of this study predate the infection). Cell type and time point are not known.

This clonotype was found a few times. The chain joins TRBV6-2 or TRBV6-3 to TRBJ1-1; D is possibly TRBD1 (5 bases). Per germline, CDR1 MNHEY and CDR2 SVGEGT. This CDR3 is built from 16 residues. V was clipped by 5 bases and J by 2 bases, with 18 bases between them. The chain's CDR3 is CASSTPGRKSNTEAFF. In nucleotides, the CDR3 is TGTGCCAGCAGTACCCCGGGACGGAAATCCAACACTGAAGCTTTCTTT.

The chain carries TRBV25-1 and TRBJ2-5; D not certain. The V gene lost 2 bases and the J gene lost 3 bases, with 7 bases spanning the gap. The CDR3 is 13 amino acids. Germline V CDR1 and CDR2: MGHDK, SYGVNS. As DNA, the CDR3 is TGTGCCAGCAGTGAAATCCTAGAAGAGACCCAGTACTTC. Its translation is CASSEILEETQYF.

The rearrangement uses TRBV5-1 and TRBJ2-7, with D perhaps matching TRBD1 (5 bases). Germline CDR1 SGHRS, CDR2 YFSETQ. V lost 5 bases, J lost 0 bases, and 12 bases lay in between. The CDR3 spans 14 residues. The CDR3 region is CASSQGRSSYEQYF. CDR3 nucleotide sequence: TGCGCCAGCAGTCAGGGTCGCAGCTCCTACGAGCAGTACTTC.

The chain recombines TRBV5-5 with TRBJ2-2, with D unclear. Between the trimmed V and J ends, which lost 2 bases and 1 base, there was a span of 9 bases. CDR3 length: 15 residues. CDR1 SGHKS and CDR2 YYEKEE come from the germline V gene (reference sequence). DNA of the CDR3: TGTGCCAGCAGCTTCGAGCGACTGAACACCGGGGAGCTGTTTTTT. It yields the protein CASSFERLNTGELFF.

This clonotype has just a few counts. J is TRBJ1-6 and V is TRBV19; 9 nucleotides align to TRBD1. CDR3 size: 15 residues. V shed 5 bases, J shed 7 bases, and the junction held 6 bases outside the gene matches. The V gene's germline CDR1 is LNHDA and CDR2 SQIVND (reference sequence). CDR3 DNA sequence: TGTGCCAGTAGTCCGGACAGGGGAGGAAATTCACCCCTCCACTTT. The encoded protein is CASSPDRGGNSPLHF.

The CDR3 DNA is TGTGCCAGCAGCGTATATACTACTATCTCCACAGATACGCAGTATTTT. This sequence encodes CASSVYTTISTDTQYF. The V gene is TRBV9, the J gene TRBJ2-3; D is unclear. The CDR3 is 16 residues long. The V end lost 1 base, the J end lost 2 bases, and 14 bases lay between the germline ends. Germline lookup yields CDR1 SGDLS and CDR2 YYNGEE.

This clonotype occurred a few times. V usage is TRBV5-1 and J usage is TRBJ2-5; no reliable D call. Per the germline V gene, CDR1 is SGHRS and CDR2 is YFSETQ. The CDR3 totals 14 residues. Trimming pared 0 bases from V and 5 bases from J, leaving 11 bases between. CDR3 protein: CASSLASGLETQYF. The DNA of the CDR3 is TGCGCCAGCAGCTTGGCCTCGGGTCTGGAGACCCAGTACTTC.

This clonotype was seen a handful of times. The chain joins TRBV5-1 to TRBJ1-2; unclear D gene. The germline V gene has CDR1 SGHRS and CDR2 YFSETQ. Deletions cut 4 bases from V and 3 bases from J, with 16 bases between. The CDR3 covers 15 residues. The CDR3 reads CASSRDPWAYYGYTF. CDR3 coding DNA: TGCGCCAGCAGCCGTGATCCTTGGGCATACTATGGCTACACCTTC. Based on the CDR3 plus reference TRBV5-1 and TRBJ1-2, the full variable domain is KAGVTQTPRYLIKTRGQQVTLSCSPISGHRSVSWYQQTPGQGLQFLFEYFSETQRNKGNFPGRFSGRQFSNSRSEMNVSTLELGDSALYLCASSRDPWAYYGYTFGSGTRLTVV.

This clonotype came up a few times. The chain has TRBV12-3 or TRBV12-4 and TRBJ2-3; 8 positions match TRBD2. The CDR3 extends over 19 amino acids. Trimming cost V 4 bases and J 0 bases; bases outside gene matches: 15. The CDR3 protein is CASSSAGSGGFASTDTQYF. DNA of the CDR3: TGTGCCAGCAGTTCCGCCGGGTCGGGGGGGTTTGCTAGCACAGATACGCAGTATTTT.

This chain uses TRBV6-4 with TRBJ2-3; no definite D call. From germline, CDR1 is MRHNA and CDR2 SNTAGT. V was cut by 3 bases and J by 3 bases, with 7 bases left in between. The length of the CDR3 is 13 residues. The CDR3 sequence: CASSEVATDTQYF. The CDR3 nucleotides read TGTGCCAGCAGTGAGGTGGCTACAGATACGCAGTATTTT.

This clonotype was recorded once. CDR3 protein: CASSLSEIQETQYF. DNA for the CDR3: TGTGCCAGCAGTTTATCAGAGATCCAAGAGACCCAGTACTTC. The gene calls are TRBV28 and TRBJ2-5; the D is unclear. V shed 1 base and J shed 1 base, with 7 bases lying between them. CDR1 is MDHEN and CDR2 is SYDVKM in the germline V gene. CDR3 length: 14 residues.

CDR3 sequence: CASSQDVGSGEKLFF. CDR3 bases: TGCGCCAGCAGCCAAGATGTCGGTTCGGGAGAAAAACTGTTTTTT. The chain joins TRBV4-3 to TRBJ1-4; the D is unclear. CDR1 is LGHNA and CDR2 is YSLEER in the germline V gene. This CDR3 comprises 15 residues. Trimming cost V 0 bases and J 8 bases, with 13 bases left between them.

The J gene is TRBJ2-7, the V gene TRBV7-2; D may be TRBD1 (7 bases). Germline V gives CDR1 SGHTA, CDR2 FQGNSA. This CDR3 is built from 12 residues. V lost 5 bases and J 6 bases, leaving 11 bases between the germline ends. CDR3 sequence reads: CASSPGGPEQYF. CDR3 nucleotides: TGTGCCAGCAGCCCAGGGGGGCCCGAGCAGTACTTC.

This clonotype was detected a few times. Its ends do not fully match the called genes, so a read error is possible. The V and J genes are TRBV5-6 and TRBJ1-5; D gene ambiguous. The germline V gene has CDR1 SGHDT and CDR2 YYEEEE. The CDR3 runs to 13 residues. CDR3 amino acids: CASSEGSYQPQHF. CDR3 nucleotides: TGTGCCAGCAGCGAGGGTAGCTATCAGCCCCAGCATTTT.

There are a few counts of this clonotype. The chain is built from TRBV12-3 or TRBV12-4 and TRBJ1-6, with D maybe TRBD1 (5 bases). The V end was cut by 3 bases, the J end by 7 bases, with 10 bases between. The length of the CDR3 is 14 residues. The CDR3 spells CASSFGQGNSPLHF. The DNA of the CDR3 is TGTGCCAGCAGTTTTGGGCAGGGAAATTCACCCCTCCACTTT.

The chain carries TRBV4-1 and TRBJ1-1; 11 nucleotides line up with TRBD1. Unmatched junction bases numbered 6, after V lost 2 bases and J lost 4 bases. Looked up from germline, CDR1 is MGHRA and CDR2 is YSYEKL. CDR3 length: 16 amino acids. The CDR3 nucleotides read TGCGCCAGCAGCCAAAGGACAGGGGGCCAATCCACTGAAGCTTTCTTT. Protein: CASSQRTGGQSTEAFF.

With respect to this clonotype: The junction does not match germline at one end; this may be a read error. The gene calls are TRBV5-6 and TRBJ1-5, with TRBD1 as a possible D gene (5 bases). CDR3 length equals 14 residues. Germline CDR1 and CDR2: SGHDT and YYEEEE. CDR3 loop: CASSLSQGNQPQHF. The CDR3 DNA is TGTGCCAGCAGCTTGTCCCAGGGCAATCAGCCCCAGCATTTC.

Ten or more counts support this clonotype. The chain joins TRBV19 to TRBJ1-2; perhaps TRBD1 as D (5 bases). Trimming removed 3 bases from V and 4 bases from J, with 15 bases in between. CDR1 and CDR2 from the germline V gene are LNHDA and SQIVND (reference sequence). The CDR3 has 15 residues. The CDR3: CASSIFGSGIYGYTF. For the CDR3, the DNA is TGTGCCAGTAGTATCTTCGGGTCAGGGATCTATGGCTACACCTTC.

In this sample, this clonotype turned up a few times. The rearrangement links TRBV7-9 to TRBJ1-1; D unclear. This CDR3 comprises 14 residues. Germline-derived CDR1 and CDR2 are SEHNR and FQNEAQ (reference sequence). Trimming shortened V by 4 bases and J by 0 bases, and 9 bases separated the two germline ends. The CDR3: CASSSGLMNTEAFF. Written as DNA, the CDR3 is TGTGCCAGCAGCTCAGGACTGATGAACACTGAAGCTTTCTTT.

The V gene is TRBV29-1, the J gene TRBJ2-5; D unclear. The V gene's germline CDR1 is SQVTM and CDR2 ANQGSEA. CDR3 length: 13 residues. Trimming pared 1 base from V and 3 bases from J, leaving 9 bases between. The CDR3 DNA follows: TGCAGCGTTGAAGTGGAGAATGAAGAGACCCAGTACTTC. Residues: CSVEVENEETQYF.

This clonotype was detected only a few times. The chain joins TRBV7-2 to TRBJ2-3, with TRBD2 matching over 10 bases. V lost 1 base, J lost 4 bases, and 8 bases stayed unmatched. The CDR3 consists of 17 residues. CDR1 is SGHTA and CDR2 is FQGNSA in the germline V gene. The CDR3 protein is CASSLGASGGIADTQYF. Here the CDR3 DNA reads TGTGCCAGCAGCTTAGGAGCTAGCGGGGGCATAGCAGATACGCAGTATTTT. The whole variable domain, remainder taken from reference TRBV7-2 and TRBJ2-3, is GAGVSQSPSNKVTEKGKDVELRCDPISGHTALYWYRQSLGQGLEFLIYFQGNSAPDKSGLPSDRFSAERTGGSVSTLTIQRTQQEDSAVYLCASSLGASGGIADTQYFGPGTRLTVL.